The TCR beta chain under discussion was sequenced for a study of Ad26.COV2.S vaccination and SARS-CoV-2 variants. This clone occurred once. Sequencing used immunoSEQ multiplex PCR; TCRdb keeps in-frame clones, though not all of them. Among about 350,000 clones listed, approximately 86% were seen once. The CDR3 runs 13 residues. The germline gives CDR1 LGHDT, CDR2 YNNKEL (reference sequence). V dropped 0 bases and J dropped 5 bases, with 7 bases sitting between them. The treatment: around 19 received Ad26.COV2.S at low or high dose, single or two shots; 5 received placebo; per-sample allocation not given. Day 63 after the first injection of vaccine or placebo was the sampling time.

The origin of this receptor is a person between 18 and 59 years old who received the Ad26.COV2.S COVID-19 vaccine or a placebo. V is TRBV3-1 (or the pseudogene TRBV3-2) and J is TRBJ1-2; the D is unclear. The material was peripheral blood, obtained in a trial of Ad26.COV2.S vaccine versus placebo. In DNA form, the CDR3 reads TGTGCCAGCAGCCAAGAAGGGCCATATGGCTACACCTTC. It yields the protein CASSQEGPYGYTF.